This TCR beta chain stems from a study of cytomegalovirus exposure and HLA in healthy donors. Looking at the study overall: Out of 398 genotyped donors, about 80% belonged to the Caucasian-associated ancestry cluster. General study findings and limits: Associated with cytomegalovirus, according to the listing, were around 160 TCR beta chains.

This clone was seen a few times. Antigen specificity is unknown. This CDR3 spans 13 amino acids. V was clipped by 3 bases and J by 11 bases, with 15 bases between them. Germline assignment: CDR1 SGHDT and CDR2 YYEEEE. The PCR used 60 Vbeta and 13 Jbeta primers. Sequencing used immunoSEQ multiplex PCR; TCRdb keeps in-frame clones, though not all of them. This sample has 95,000 to 150,000 clones, with 15% to 20% found just once. The TCR sequence derives from a female donor in good health and CMV-seropositive. The source material was PBMCs. The chain combines TRBV5-6 with TRBJ1-5; D gene ambiguous. CDR3 DNA: TGTGCCAGCAGCTATAAGGCTCTACGGGCCCAGCATTTT. This sequence encodes CASSYKALRAQHF.